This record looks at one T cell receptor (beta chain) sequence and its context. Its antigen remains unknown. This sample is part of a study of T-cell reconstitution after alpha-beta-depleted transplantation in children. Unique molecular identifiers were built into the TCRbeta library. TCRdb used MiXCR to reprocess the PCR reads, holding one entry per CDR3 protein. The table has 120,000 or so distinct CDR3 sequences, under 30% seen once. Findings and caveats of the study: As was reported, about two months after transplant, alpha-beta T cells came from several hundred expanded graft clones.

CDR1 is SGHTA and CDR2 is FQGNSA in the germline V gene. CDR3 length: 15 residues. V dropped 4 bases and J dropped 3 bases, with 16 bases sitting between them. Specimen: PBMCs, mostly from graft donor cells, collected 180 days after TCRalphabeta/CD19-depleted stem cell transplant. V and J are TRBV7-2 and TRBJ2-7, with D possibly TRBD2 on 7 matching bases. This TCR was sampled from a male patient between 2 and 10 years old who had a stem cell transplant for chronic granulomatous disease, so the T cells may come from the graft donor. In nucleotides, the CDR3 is TGTGCCAGCAGCTCCGTGGGGGGGGCGGGCTACGAGCAGTACTTC. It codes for CASSSVGGAGYEQYF. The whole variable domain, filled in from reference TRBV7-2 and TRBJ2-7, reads GAGVSQSPSNKVTEKGKDVELRCDPISGHTALYWYRQSLGQGLEFLIYFQGNSAPDKSGLPSDRFSAERTGGSVSTLTIQRTQQEDSAVYLCASSSVGGAGYEQYFGPGTRLTVT.